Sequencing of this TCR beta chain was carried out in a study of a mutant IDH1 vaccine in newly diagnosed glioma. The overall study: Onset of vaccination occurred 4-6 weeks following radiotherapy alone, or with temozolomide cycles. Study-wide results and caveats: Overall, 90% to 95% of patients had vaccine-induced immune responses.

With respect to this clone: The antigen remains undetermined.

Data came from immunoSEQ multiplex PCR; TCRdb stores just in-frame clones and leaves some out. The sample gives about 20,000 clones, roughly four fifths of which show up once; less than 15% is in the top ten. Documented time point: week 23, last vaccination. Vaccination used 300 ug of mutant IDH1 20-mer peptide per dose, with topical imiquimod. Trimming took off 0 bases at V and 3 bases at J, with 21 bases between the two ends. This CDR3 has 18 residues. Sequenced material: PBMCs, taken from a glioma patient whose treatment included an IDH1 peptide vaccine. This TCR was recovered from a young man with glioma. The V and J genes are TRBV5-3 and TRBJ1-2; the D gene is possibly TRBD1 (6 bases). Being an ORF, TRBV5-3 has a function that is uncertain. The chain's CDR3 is CARSLAGDEKLLDYGYTF. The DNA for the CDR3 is TGTGCCAGAAGCTTGGCAGGGGACGAGAAGTTGTTAGACTATGGCTACACCTTC.